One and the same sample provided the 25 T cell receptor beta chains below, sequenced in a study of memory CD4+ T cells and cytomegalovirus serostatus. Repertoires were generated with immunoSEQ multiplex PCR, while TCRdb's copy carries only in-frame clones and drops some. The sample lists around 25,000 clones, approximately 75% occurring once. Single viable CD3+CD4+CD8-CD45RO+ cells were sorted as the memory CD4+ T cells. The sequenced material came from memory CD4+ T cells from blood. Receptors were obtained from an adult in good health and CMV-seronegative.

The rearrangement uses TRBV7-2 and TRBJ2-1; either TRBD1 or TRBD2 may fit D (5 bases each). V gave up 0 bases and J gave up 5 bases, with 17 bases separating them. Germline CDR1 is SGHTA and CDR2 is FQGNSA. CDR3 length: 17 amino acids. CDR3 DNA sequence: TGTGCCAGCAGCTTAGCGCTGGGCAGCCGGGGCAACAATGAGCAGTTCTTC. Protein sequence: CASSLALGSRGNNEQFF.

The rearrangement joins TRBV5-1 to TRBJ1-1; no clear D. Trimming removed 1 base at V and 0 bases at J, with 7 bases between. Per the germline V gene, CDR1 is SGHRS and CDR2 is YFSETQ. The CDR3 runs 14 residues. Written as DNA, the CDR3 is TGCGCCAGCAGCTTGAAATCGGTGAACACTGAAGCTTTCTTT. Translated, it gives CASSLKSVNTEAFF.

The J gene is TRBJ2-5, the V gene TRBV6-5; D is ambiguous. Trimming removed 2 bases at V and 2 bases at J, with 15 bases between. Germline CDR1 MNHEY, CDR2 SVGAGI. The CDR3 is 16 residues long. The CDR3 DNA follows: TGTGCCAGCAGTTACAGTTTCACAGCATCACAAGAGACCCAGTACTTC. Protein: CASSYSFTASQETQYF.

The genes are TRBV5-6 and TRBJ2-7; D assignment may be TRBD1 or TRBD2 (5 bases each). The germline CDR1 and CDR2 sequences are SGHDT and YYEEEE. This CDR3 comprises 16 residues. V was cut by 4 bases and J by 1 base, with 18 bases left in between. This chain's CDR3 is CASSDASGTLSYEQYF. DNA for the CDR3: TGTGCCAGCAGCGACGCCTCCGGGACCCTGTCCTACGAGCAGTACTTC. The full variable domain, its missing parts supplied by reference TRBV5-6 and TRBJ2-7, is DAGVTQSPTHLIKTRGQQVTLRCSPKSGHDTVSWYQQALGQGPQFIFQYYEEEERQRGNFPDRFSGHQFPNYSSELNVNALLLGDSALYLCASSDASGTLSYEQYFGPGTRLTVT.

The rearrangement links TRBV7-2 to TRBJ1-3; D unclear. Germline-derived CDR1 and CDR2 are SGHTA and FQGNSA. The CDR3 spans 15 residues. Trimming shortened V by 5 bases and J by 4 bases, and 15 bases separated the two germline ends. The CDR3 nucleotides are TGTGCCAGCAGCCCCCTGAGGGCTTCGGGAAACACCATATATTTT. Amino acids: CASSPLRASGNTIYF. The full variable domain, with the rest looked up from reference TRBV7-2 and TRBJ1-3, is GAGVSQSPSNKVTEKGKDVELRCDPISGHTALYWYRQSLGQGLEFLIYFQGNSAPDKSGLPSDRFSAERTGGSVSTLTIQRTQQEDSAVYLCASSPLRASGNTIYFGEGSWLTVV.

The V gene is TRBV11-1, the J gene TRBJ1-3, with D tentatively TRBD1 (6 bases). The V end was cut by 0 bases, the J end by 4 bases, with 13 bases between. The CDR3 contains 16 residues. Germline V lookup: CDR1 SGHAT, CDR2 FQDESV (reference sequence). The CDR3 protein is CASSLALGTSGNTIYF. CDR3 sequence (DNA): TGTGCCAGCAGCTTAGCCCTGGGGACATCCGGAAACACCATATATTTT.

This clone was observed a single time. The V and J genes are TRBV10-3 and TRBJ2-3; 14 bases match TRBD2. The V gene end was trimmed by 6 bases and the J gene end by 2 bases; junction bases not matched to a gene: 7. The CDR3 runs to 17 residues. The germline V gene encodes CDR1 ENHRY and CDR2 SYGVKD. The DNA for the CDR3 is TGTGCCATCAGCCCCGGGACTAGCGGGGGTTACACAGATACGCAGTATTTT. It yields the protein CAISPGTSGGYTDTQYF.

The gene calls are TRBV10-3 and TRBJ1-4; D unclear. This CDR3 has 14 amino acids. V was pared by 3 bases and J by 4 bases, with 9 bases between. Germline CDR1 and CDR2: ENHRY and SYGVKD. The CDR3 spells CAISDTANNEKLFF. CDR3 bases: TGTGCCATCAGTGATACAGCTAATAATGAAAAACTGTTTTTT.

The CDR3 DNA is TGCAGCGTTGGGGGGCCTTCGGGAGGTGGCTACACCTTC. Its translation is CSVGGPSGGGYTF. V usage is TRBV29-1 and J usage is TRBJ1-2, with a tentative D call TRBD1 (6 bases). V shed 4 bases and J shed 7 bases, with 16 bases lying between them. Per the germline V gene, CDR1 is SQVTM and CDR2 is ANQGSEA. The CDR3 consists of 13 residues.

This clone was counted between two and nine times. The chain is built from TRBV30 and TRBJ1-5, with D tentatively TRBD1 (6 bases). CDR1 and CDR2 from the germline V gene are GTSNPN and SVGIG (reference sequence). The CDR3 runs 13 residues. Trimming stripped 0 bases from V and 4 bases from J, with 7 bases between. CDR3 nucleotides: TGTGCCTGGAGTGTACAGGGTAATCAGCCCCAGCATTTT. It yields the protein CAWSVQGNQPQHF.

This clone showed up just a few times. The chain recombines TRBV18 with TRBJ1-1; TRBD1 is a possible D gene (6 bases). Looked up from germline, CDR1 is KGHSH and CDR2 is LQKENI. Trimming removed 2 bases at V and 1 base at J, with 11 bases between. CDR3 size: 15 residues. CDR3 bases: TGTGCCAGCTCACCAGGGGCAGGGGAGAACACTGAAGCTTTCTTT. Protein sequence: CASSPGAGENTEAFF.

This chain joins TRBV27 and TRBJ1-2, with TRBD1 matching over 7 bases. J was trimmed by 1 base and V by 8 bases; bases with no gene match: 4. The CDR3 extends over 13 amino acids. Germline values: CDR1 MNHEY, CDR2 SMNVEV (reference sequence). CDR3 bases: TGTGCCAGCTGGGACAGCCTTAACTATGGCTACACCTTC. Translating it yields CASWDSLNYGYTF.

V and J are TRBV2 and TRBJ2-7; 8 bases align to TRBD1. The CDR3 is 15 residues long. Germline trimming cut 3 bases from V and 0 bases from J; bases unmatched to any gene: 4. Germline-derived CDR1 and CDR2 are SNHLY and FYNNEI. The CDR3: CASSERDRYSYEQYF. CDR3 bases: TGTGCCAGCAGTGAGAGGGACAGGTACTCCTACGAGCAGTACTTC.

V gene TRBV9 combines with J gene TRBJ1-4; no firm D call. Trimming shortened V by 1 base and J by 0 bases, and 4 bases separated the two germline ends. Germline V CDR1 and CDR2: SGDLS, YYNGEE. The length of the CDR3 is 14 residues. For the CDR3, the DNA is TGTGCCAGCAGCGTAACGGCAACTAATGAAAAACTGTTTTTT. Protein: CASSVTATNEKLFF.

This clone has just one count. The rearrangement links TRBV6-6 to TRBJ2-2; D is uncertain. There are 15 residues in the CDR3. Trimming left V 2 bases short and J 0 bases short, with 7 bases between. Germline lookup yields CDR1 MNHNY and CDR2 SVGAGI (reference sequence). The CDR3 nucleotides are TGTGCCAGCAGTTACGCGGCTTCGAACACCGGGGAGCTGTTTTTT. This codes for CASSYAASNTGELFF.

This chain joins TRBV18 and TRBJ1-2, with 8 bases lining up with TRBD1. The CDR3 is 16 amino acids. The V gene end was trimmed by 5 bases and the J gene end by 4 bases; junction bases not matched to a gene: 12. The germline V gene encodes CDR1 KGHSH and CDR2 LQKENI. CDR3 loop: CASSANLGTGFYGYTF. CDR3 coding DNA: TGTGCCAGCTCAGCGAACCTCGGGACAGGCTTCTATGGCTACACCTTC.

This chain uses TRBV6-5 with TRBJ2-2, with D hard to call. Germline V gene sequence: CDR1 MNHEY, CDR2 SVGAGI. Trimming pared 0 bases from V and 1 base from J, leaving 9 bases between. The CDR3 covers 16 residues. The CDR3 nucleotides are TGTGCCAGCAGTTACTCCGGAACGCGGAACACCGGGGAGCTGTTTTTT. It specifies CASSYSGTRNTGELFF.

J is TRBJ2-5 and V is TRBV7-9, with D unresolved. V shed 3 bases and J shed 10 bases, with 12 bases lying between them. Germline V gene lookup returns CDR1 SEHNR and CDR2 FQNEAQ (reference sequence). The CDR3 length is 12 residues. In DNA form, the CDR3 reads TGTGCCAGCAGCTTGAGCGAGACGGACCAGTACTTC. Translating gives CASSLSETDQYF.

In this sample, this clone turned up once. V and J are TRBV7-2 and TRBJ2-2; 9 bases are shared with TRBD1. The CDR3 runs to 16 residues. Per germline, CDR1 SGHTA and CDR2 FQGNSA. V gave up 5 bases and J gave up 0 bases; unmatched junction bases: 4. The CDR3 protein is CASSRRQGANTGELFF. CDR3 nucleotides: TGTGCCAGCAGCCGGCGACAGGGGGCGAACACCGGGGAGCTGTTTTTT.

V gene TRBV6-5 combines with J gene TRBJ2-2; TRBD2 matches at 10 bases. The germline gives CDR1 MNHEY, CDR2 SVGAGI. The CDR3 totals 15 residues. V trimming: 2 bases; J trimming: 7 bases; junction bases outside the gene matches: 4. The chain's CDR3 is CASSYASGGSGELFF. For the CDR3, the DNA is TGTGCCAGCAGTTACGCTAGCGGGGGAAGCGGGGAGCTGTTTTTT.

CDR3 sequence: CASSLYNQETQYF. The CDR3 nucleotides read TGTGCCAGCAGCTTATATAACCAAGAGACCCAGTACTTC. The chain has TRBV11-3 and TRBJ2-5; D unresolved. Trimming cost V 2 bases and J 0 bases, with 4 bases left between them. Germline V gene data show CDR1 as SGHNT and CDR2 as YENEEA. The CDR3 totals 13 residues.

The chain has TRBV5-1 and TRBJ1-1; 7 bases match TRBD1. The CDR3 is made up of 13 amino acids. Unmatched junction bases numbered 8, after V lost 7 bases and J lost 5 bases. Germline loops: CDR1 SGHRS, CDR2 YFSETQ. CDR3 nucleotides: TGCGCCAGCCGTCAGGGGGGGGTTACTGAAGCTTTCTTT. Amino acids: CASRQGGVTEAFF.

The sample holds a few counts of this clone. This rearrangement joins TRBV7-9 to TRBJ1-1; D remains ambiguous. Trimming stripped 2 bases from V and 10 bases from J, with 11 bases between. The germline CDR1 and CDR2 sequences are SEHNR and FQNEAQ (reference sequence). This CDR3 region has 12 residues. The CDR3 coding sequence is TGTGCCAGCAGCTTAAAAGGCCTCATAGCTTTCTTT. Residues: CASSLKGLIAFF. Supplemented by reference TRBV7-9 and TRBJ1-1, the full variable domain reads DTGVSQNPRHKITKRGQNVTFRCDPISEHNRLYWYRQTLGQGPEFLTYFQNEAQLEKSRLLSDRFSAERPKGSFSTLEIQRTEQGDSAMYLCASSLKGLIAFFGQGTRLTVV.

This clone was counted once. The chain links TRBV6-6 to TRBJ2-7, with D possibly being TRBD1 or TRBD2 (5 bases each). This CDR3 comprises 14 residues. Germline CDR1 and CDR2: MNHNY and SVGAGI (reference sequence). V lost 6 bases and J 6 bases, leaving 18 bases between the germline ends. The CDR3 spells CASRLRDPGVEQYF. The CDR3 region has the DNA TGTGCCAGCAGACTACGGGACCCGGGCGTCGAGCAGTACTTC.

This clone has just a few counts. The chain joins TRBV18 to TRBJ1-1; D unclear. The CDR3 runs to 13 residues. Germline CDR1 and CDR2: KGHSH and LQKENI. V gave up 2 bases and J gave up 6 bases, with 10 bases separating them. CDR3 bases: TGTGCCAGCTCACCATGGCAGGCGCCTGAAGCTTTCTTT. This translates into CASSPWQAPEAFF.